The clone carrying this T cell receptor beta chain was detected once. Germline V gene data show CDR1 as SEHNR and CDR2 as FQNEAQ (reference sequence). V lost 5 bases to trimming and J lost 4 bases; unmatched junction nucleotides: 5. The CDR3 has 13 residues. The sample belongs to a study of regulatory and conventional T cells in RAG deficiency. Produced via immunoSEQ multiplex PCR; TCRdb's table is partial and in-frame only. The data show around 31,000 clones, 90% seen once. The same specimen was also included in a second study, on regulatory T cells. As that report states: The PCR used 52 TRBV and 13 TRBJ primers. In patients, unique TRB V-J pairs were restricted and V/J usage skewed, especially in Tregs.

This clonotype was obtained from a human donor in good health. Sequencing was done on a sample of CD8+ T cells sorted from blood. This chain joins TRBV7-9 and TRBJ2-7; TRBD2 aligns across 7 bases. CDR3 amino acids: CASSPRTSYEQYF. CDR3 in DNA: TGTGCCAGCAGCCCCCGGACTAGTTACGAGCAGTACTTC.